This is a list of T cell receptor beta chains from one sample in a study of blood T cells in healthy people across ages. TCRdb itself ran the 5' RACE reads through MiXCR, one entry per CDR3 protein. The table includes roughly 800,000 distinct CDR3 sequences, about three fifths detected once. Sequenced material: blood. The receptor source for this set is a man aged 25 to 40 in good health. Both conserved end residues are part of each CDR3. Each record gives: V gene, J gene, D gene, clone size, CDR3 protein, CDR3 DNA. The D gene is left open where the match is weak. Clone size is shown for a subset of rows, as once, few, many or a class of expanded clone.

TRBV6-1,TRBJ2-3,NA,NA,CASSALSRSRYTDTQYF,TGTGCCAGCAGTGCCCTCTCCCGGAGTCGATACACAGATACGCAGTATTTT
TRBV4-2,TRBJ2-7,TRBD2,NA,CASSPPGTSLTYEQYF,TGTGCCAGCAGCCCCCCCGGGACTAGCCTAACCTACGAGCAGTACTTC
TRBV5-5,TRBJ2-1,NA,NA,CASSGPKGAGRFF,TGTGCCAGCAGCGGACCGAAGGGGGCGGGGAGGTTCTTC
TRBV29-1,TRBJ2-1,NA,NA,CSVEGQNEQFF,TGCAGCGTTGAAGGACAGAATGAGCAGTTCTTC
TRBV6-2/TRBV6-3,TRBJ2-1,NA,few,CASSPGEREQFF,TGTGCCAGCAGTCCAGGGGAGCGGGAGCAGTTCTTC
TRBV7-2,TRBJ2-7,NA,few,CASKPPRDYEQYF,TGTGCCAGCAAGCCACCGCGGGACTACGAGCAGTACTTC
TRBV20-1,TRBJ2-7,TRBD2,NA,CSAQGPSGTYEQYF,TGCAGTGCTCAGGGGCCTAGCGGGACCTACGAGCAGTACTTC
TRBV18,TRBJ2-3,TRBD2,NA,CASSPQRGSTDTQYF,TGTGCCAGCTCACCACAGCGGGGATCCACAGATACGCAGTATTTT
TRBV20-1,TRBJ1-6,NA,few,CTGGHLGVDNSPLHF,TGCACCGGGGGGCACCTAGGGGTTGATAATTCACCCCTCCACTTT
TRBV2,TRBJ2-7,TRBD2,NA,CASTPGASGRGEQYF,TGTGCCAGCACCCCTGGAGCTAGCGGGAGGGGGGAGCAGTACTTC
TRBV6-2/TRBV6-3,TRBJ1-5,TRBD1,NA,CASSYRQGTIFYQPQHF,TGTGCCAGCAGTTACCGACAGGGGACTATTTTCTACCAGCCCCAGCATTTT
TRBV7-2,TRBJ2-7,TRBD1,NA,CASSSYGQGAYEQYF,TGTGCCAGCAGCTCCTACGGACAGGGGGCCTACGAGCAGTACTTC
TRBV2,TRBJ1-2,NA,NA,CASIFRRNNYGYTF,TGTGCCAGCATATTCCGACGCAATAACTATGGCTACACCTTC
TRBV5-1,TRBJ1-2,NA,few,CASSPLSSGGYGYTF,TGCGCCAGCAGCCCCCTGTCATCGGGGGGCTATGGCTACACCTTC
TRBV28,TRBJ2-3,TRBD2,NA,CASKAGGRDTQYF,TGTGCCAGCAAGGCGGGAGGCAGAGATACGCAGTATTTT
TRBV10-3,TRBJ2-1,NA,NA,CAISESIGRLASYNEQFF,TGTGCCATCAGTGAGTCGATCGGCCGCCTCGCCTCCTACAATGAGCAGTTCTTC
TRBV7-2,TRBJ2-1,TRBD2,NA,CASSLGTSGNSYNEQFF,TGTGCCAGCAGCTTGGGGACTAGCGGTAATTCCTACAATGAGCAGTTCTTC
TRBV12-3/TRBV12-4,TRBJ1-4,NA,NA,CASSLKGGNEKLFF,TGTGCCAGCAGTTTGAAGGGTGGAAATGAAAAACTGTTTTTT
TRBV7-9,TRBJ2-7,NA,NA,CASSLVRRGGEQYF,TGTGCCAGCAGCTTAGTTCGTAGGGGGGGCGAGCAGTACTTC
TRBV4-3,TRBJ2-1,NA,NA,CASSPRRDPYNEQFF,TGCGCCAGCAGCCCCCGGAGGGACCCTTACAATGAGCAGTTCTTC
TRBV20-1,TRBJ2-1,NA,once,CSARPHSGNNEQFF,TGCAGTGCTAGACCACATTCGGGTAACAATGAGCAGTTCTTC
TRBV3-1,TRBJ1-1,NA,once,CASSQVGVGDTEAFF,TGTGCCAGCAGCCAAGTGGGGGTTGGGGACACTGAAGCTTTCTTT
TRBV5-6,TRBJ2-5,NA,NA,CASSVQEARQYF,TGTGCCAGCAGCGTCCAGGAAGCCAGGCAGTACTTC
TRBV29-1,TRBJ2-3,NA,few,CSVHEDTQYF,TGCAGCGTTCACGAGGATACGCAGTATTTT
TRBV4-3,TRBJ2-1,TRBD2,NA,CASSQEGLGTSGYEQFF,TGCGCCAGCAGCCAAGAGGGACTTGGGACTAGCGGGTATGAGCAGTTCTTC
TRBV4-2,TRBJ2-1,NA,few,CASSQEGGIGYNEQFF,TGTGCCAGCAGCCAAGAAGGGGGAATAGGCTACAATGAGCAGTTCTTC
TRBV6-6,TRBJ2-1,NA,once,CASSYLDGGHEQFF,TGTGCCAGCAGTTACTTAGACGGGGGCCATGAGCAGTTCTTC
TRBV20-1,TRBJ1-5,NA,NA,CSAGMGPPNQPQHF,TGCAGTGCTGGTATGGGGCCCCCCAATCAGCCCCAGCATTTT
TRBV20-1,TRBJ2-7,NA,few,CSTQGGAVDRYSYEQYF,TGCAGTACACAAGGGGGTGCGGTGGATCGGTACTCCTACGAGCAGTACTTC
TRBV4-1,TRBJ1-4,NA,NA,CASSQAVDGNEKLFF,TGCGCCAGCAGCCAAGCGGTGGACGGTAATGAAAAACTGTTTTTT
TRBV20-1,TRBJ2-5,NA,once,CSAFKGSSETQYF,TGCAGTGCCTTCAAAGGAAGTTCGGAGACCCAGTACTTC
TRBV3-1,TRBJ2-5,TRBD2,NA,CASSQEPGTSGQETQYF,TGTGCCAGCAGCCAAGAACCCGGGACTAGCGGTCAAGAGACCCAGTACTTC
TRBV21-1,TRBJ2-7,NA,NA,CATSHLAIYEQYF,TGTGCCACAAGCCACCTAGCAATCTACGAGCAGTACTTC
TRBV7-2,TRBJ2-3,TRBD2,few,CASSHRLAGITDTQYF,TGTGCCAGCAGCCACAGACTAGCGGGAATCACAGATACGCAGTATTTT
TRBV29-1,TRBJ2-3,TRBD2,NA,CSAIAGASTDTQYF,TGCAGCGCTATAGCGGGGGCTAGCACAGATACGCAGTATTTT
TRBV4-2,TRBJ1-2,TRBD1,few,CASSQEYHPGGNYGYTF,TGTGCCAGCAGCCAAGAATATCATCCAGGGGGGAACTATGGCTACACCTTC
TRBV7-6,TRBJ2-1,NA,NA,CASSLGFGSYNGQFF,TGTGCCAGCAGCTTAGGATTCGGCTCCTACAATGGGCAGTTCTTC